This T cell receptor (beta chain) originates from a study of neurological immune-mediated disorders. TCRdb called the 5' RACE reads again in MiXCR, with one record for every CDR3 protein. The repertoire holds 26,000 or so distinct CDR3 sequences, with under 8% as singletons. Sample: PBMCs. The sequence derives from a woman between 50 and 59 years old in good health.

This chain's CDR3 is CSVEGADIRAFF. In nucleotides, the CDR3 is TGCAGCGTTGAAGGGGCTGACATCAGGGCTTTCTTT. The rearrangement uses TRBV29-1 and TRBJ1-1; D remains unclear. Looked up from germline, CDR1 is SQVTM and CDR2 is ANQGSEA. The CDR3 contains 12 residues. V was trimmed by 1 base and J by 11 bases, leaving 14 bases between them. The variable domain in full, completed from reference TRBV29-1 and TRBJ1-1, reads SAVISQKPSRDICQRGTSLTIQCQVDSQVTMMFWYRQQPGQSLTLIATANQGSEATYESGFVIDKFPISRPNLTFSTLTVSNMSPEDSSIYLCSVEGADIRAFFGQGTRLTVV.